Presented here are 6 T cell receptor beta chains from one specimen sequenced in a study of blood T cell repertoires in COVID-19. Sequencing was performed with immunoSEQ multiplex PCR; in TCRdb, only in-frame clones are kept and a portion is missing. The sample contains roughly 250,000 clones, 81% of which appear only once. Input material: peripheral blood. Source of these receptors: a woman aged 60-70 years with active or convalescent COVID-19.

The chain employs TRBV5-5 and TRBJ2-7, with 8 bases aligning to TRBD1. After removal of 4 bases from V and 0 bases from J, the junction contained 12 bases not matched to a gene. The CDR3 has 17 amino acids. Looked up from germline, CDR1 is SGHKS and CDR2 is YYEKEE (reference sequence). The CDR3 sequence: CASSHRAGQGVSYEQYF. As DNA, the CDR3 is TGTGCCAGCAGCCATAGGGCCGGACAGGGAGTCTCCTACGAGCAGTACTTC.

The chain employs TRBV6-6 and TRBJ2-7; 10 bases align to TRBD1. V gave up 6 bases and J gave up 4 bases; unmatched junction bases: 6. Germline CDR1 and CDR2: MNHNY and SVGAGI (reference sequence). CDR3 size: 14 residues. The CDR3, as DNA: TGTGCCAGCAGCCGGGACAGGGGAGGGTACGAGCAGTACTTC. Translation gives CASSRDRGGYEQYF.

V and J are TRBV11-3 and TRBJ2-3, with 11 positions matching TRBD2. The CDR3 covers 17 residues. CDR1 and CDR2 (germline): SGHNT, YENEEA. Trimming removed 5 bases from V and 0 bases from J; junction bases left unmatched: 7. The CDR3 sequence: CASSRGLAGQSTDTQYF. CDR3 coding DNA: TGTGCCAGCAGCCGCGGACTAGCGGGTCAGAGCACAGATACGCAGTATTTT. Full variable domain (remainder filled in from reference TRBV11-3 and TRBJ2-3): EAGVVQSPRYKIIEKKQPVAFWCNPISGHNTLYWYLQNLGQGPELLIRYENEEAVDDSQLPKDRFSAERLKGVDSTLKIQPAELGDSAVYLCASSRGLAGQSTDTQYFGPGTRLTVL.

The rearrangement links TRBV19 to TRBJ1-2; maybe TRBD1 (6 bases). V was clipped by 4 bases and J by 4 bases, with 16 bases between them. This CDR3 spans 15 amino acids. Germline V gene lookup returns CDR1 LNHDA and CDR2 SQIVND (reference sequence). CDR3 loop: CASSTLIGQFYGYTF. The CDR3 DNA reads as TGTGCCAGTAGTACCCTCATTGGACAGTTCTATGGCTACACCTTC. Full variable domain (rest looked up from reference TRBV19 and TRBJ1-2): DGGITQSPKYLFRKEGQNVTLSCEQNLNHDAMYWYRQDPGQGLRLIYYSQIVNDFQKGDIAEGYSVSREKKESFPLTVTSAQKNPTAFYLCASSTLIGQFYGYTFGSGTRLTVV.

The CDR3, as DNA: TGTGCCAGCAGCTCGGGACAGGCTTTTGGCGGGCAGTACTTC. It codes for CASSSGQAFGGQYF. The chain is built from TRBV7-2 and TRBJ2-7; 8 bases align to TRBD1. The J segment lost 9 bases and the V segment lost 4 bases, leaving 11 bases of the junction unmatched. The CDR3 length is 14 residues. The germline CDR1 and CDR2 sequences are SGHTA and FQGNSA.

This chain connects TRBV6-2 or TRBV6-3 to TRBJ2-7; D might be TRBD2 (6 bases). V lost 2 bases to trimming and J lost 7 bases, with 12 bases between them. The CDR3 extends over 13 amino acids. CDR1 is MNHEY, CDR2 SVGEGT, per germline. In DNA form, the CDR3 reads TGTGCCAGCAGTTACCGGGGTGGAGGGGAGCAGTACTTC. This translates into CASSYRGGGEQYF.